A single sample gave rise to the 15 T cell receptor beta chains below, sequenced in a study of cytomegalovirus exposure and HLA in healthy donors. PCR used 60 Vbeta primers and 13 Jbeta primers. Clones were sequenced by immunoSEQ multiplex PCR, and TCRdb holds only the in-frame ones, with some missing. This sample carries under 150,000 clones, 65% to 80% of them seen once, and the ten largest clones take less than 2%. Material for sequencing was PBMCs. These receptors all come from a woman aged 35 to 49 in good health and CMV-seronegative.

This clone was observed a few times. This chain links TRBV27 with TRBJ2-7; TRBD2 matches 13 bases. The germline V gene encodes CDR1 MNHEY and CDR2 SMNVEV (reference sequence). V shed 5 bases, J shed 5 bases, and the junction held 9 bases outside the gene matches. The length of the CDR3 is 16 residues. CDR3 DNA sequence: TGTGCCAGCAGTCGGACTAGCGGGAGTCTTAAGGACGAGCAGTACTTC. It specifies CASSRTSGSLKDEQYF.

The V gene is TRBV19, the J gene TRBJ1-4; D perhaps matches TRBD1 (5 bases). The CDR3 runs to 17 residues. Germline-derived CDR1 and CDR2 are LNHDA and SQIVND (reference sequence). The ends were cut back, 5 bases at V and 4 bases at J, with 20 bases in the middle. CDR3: CASSRLRGYALNEKLFF. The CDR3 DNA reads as TGTGCCAGTAGTCGTCTCCGGGGGTATGCGCTTAATGAAAAACTGTTTTTT.

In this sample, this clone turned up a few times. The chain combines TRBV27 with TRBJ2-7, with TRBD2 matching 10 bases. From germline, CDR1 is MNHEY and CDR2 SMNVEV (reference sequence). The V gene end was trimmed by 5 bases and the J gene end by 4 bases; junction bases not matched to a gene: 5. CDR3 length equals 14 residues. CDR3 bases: TGTGCCAGCAGTCCCCGGACTAGCGGTTACGAGCAGTACTTC. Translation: CASSPRTSGYEQYF.

CDR3 region: CASSYPSTGPNTIYF. The CDR3 DNA reads as TGTGCCAGCAGTTACCCCTCGACAGGGCCGAACACCATATATTTT. J is TRBJ1-3 and V is TRBV6-5; 7 nucleotides agree with TRBD1. The CDR3 contains 15 residues. V gave up 2 bases and J gave up 7 bases; unmatched junction bases: 8. Looked up from germline, CDR1 is MNHEY and CDR2 is SVGAGI.

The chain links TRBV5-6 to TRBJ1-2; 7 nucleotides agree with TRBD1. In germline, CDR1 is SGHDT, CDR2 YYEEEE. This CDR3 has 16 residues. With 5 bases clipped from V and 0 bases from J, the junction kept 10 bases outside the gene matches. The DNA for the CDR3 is TGTGCCAGCAGACGGACAGGAACCTCAGCTAACTATGGCTACACCTTC. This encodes CASRRTGTSANYGYTF. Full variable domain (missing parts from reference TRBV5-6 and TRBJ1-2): DAGVTQSPTHLIKTRGQQVTLRCSPKSGHDTVSWYQQALGQGPQFIFQYYEEEERQRGNFPDRFSGHQFPNYSSELNVNALLLGDSALYLCASRRTGTSANYGYTFGSGTRLTVV.

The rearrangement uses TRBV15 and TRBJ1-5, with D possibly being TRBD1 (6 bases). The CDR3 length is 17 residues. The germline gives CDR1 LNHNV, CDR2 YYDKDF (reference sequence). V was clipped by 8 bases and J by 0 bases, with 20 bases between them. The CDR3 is CATGVTDRINSNQPQHF. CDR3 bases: TGTGCCACCGGGGTAACCGACAGGATTAATAGCAATCAGCCCCAGCATTTT. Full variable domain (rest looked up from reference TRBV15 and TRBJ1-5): DAMVIQNPRYQVTQFGKPVTLSCSQTLNHNVMYWYQQKSSQAPKLLFHYYDKDFNNEADTPDNFQSRRPNTSFCFLDIRSPGLGDTAMYLCATGVTDRINSNQPQHFGDGTRLSIL.

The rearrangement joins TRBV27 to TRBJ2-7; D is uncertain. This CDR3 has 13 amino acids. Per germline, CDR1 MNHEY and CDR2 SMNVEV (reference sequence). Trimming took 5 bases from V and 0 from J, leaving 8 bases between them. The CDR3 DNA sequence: TGTGCCAGCAGTCCACAGAGCTCCTACGAGCAGTACTTC. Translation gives CASSPQSSYEQYF.

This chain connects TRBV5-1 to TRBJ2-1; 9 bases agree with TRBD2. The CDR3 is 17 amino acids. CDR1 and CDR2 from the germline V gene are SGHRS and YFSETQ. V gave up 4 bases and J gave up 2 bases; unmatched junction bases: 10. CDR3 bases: TGCGCCAGCAGCCTGGTGGCGGGGGGGATTACCTACAATGAGCAGTTCTTC. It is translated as CASSLVAGGITYNEQFF.

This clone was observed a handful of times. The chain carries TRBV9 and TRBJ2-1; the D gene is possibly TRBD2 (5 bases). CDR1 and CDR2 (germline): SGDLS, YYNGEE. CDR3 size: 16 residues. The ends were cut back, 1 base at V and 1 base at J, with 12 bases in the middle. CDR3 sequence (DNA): TGTGCCAGCAGCGTATCCGACGGGATTTCCTACAATGAGCAGTTCTTC. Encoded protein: CASSVSDGISYNEQFF. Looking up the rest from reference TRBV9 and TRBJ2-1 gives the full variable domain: DSGVTQTPKHLITATGQRVTLRCSPRSGDLSVYWYQQSLDQGLQFLIQYYNGEERAKGNILERFSAQQFPDLHSELNLSSLELGDSALYFCASSVSDGISYNEQFFGPGTRLTVL.

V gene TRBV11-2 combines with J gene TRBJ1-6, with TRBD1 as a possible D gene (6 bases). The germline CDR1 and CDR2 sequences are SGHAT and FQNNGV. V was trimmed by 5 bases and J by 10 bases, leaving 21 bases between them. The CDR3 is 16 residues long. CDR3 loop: CASSPQGWQGGSPLHF. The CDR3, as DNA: TGTGCCAGCAGCCCGCAGGGGTGGCAGGGAGGGTCACCCCTCCACTTT. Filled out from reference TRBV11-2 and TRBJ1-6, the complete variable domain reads EAGVAQSPRYKIIEKRQSVAFWCNPISGHATLYWYQQILGQGPKLLIQFQNNGVVDDSQLPKDRFSAERLKGVDSTLKIQPAKLEDSAVYLCASSPQGWQGGSPLHFGNGTRLTVT.

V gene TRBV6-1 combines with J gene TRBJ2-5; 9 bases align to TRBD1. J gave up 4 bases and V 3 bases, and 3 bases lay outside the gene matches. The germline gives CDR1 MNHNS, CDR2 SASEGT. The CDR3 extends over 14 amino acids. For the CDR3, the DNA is TGTGCCAGCAGTGACGGACAGGGGCGAGAGACCCAGTACTTC. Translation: CASSDGQGRETQYF.

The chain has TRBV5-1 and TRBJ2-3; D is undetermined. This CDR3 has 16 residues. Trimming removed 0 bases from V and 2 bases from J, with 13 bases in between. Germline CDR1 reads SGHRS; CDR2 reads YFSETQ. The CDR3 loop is CASSLAVIEDTDTQYF. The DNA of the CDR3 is TGCGCCAGCAGCTTGGCCGTAATAGAGGACACAGATACGCAGTATTTT.

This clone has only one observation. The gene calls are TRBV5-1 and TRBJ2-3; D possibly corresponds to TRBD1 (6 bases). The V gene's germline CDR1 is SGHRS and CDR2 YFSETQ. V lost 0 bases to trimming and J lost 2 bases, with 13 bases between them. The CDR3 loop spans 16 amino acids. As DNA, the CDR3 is TGCGCCAGCAGCTTGGAGGGGCGACAGGACACAGATACGCAGTATTTT. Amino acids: CASSLEGRQDTDTQYF. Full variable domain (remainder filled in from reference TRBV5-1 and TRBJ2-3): KAGVTQTPRYLIKTRGQQVTLSCSPISGHRSVSWYQQTPGQGLQFLFEYFSETQRNKGNFPGRFSGRQFSNSRSEMNVSTLELGDSALYLCASSLEGRQDTDTQYFGPGTRLTVL.

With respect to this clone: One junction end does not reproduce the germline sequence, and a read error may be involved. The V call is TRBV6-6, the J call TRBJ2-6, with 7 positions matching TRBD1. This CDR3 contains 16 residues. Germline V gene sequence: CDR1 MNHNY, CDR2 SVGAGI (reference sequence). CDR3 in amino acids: CASIQEQGSGANGLTF. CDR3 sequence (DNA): TGTGCCAGCATCCAGGAACAGGGGTCTGGGGCCAACGGCCTGACTTTC.

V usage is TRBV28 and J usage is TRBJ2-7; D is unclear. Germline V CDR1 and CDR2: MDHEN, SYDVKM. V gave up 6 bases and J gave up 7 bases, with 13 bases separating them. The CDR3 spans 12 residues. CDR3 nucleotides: TGTGCCAGCAGAAGTATGGGCGAAGAGCAGTACTTC. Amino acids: CASRSMGEEQYF.